The entry below describes one TCR beta chain. The entry originates in a study of T cell changes during pregnancy in multiple sclerosis. Sequencing was performed with immunoSEQ multiplex PCR; in TCRdb, only in-frame clones are kept and a portion is missing. The table shows tens of thousands of clones, with 91% occurring only once. CDR1 and CDR2 (germline): LNHDA, SQIVND (reference sequence). Between the trimmed V and J ends, which lost 1 base and 5 bases, there was a span of 15 bases. The CDR3 has 16 residues. The sample was peripheral blood, taken in the third trimester of pregnancy. This sequence joins TRBV19 and TRBJ1-5; D is perhaps TRBD1 (5 bases). The clonotype was recovered from a female donor in good health, enrolled as a control in a pregnancy study. The CDR3 DNA reads TGTGCCAGTAGTATAGGAGCAGGGTCAACACATCAGCCCCAGCATTTT. The encoded protein is CASSIGAGSTHQPQHF.